One sample yielded the 24 T cell receptor beta chains listed below, sequenced in a study of T cells in localized non-small cell lung cancer. The protocol was immunoSEQ multiplex PCR, while the TCRdb copy is restricted to in-frame clones and leaves out a portion. The data contain around 2,400 clones, approximately 25% of them seen just once; the ten biggest clones take up approximately 14%. The sample consisted of lung tumor tissue, taken before any cancer treatment. The receptors come from a female donor older than 55 with stage I lung adenocarcinoma.

The chain couples TRBV18 to TRBJ1-2, with TRBD1 matching 9 bases. The CDR3 spans 13 residues. Germline CDR1 KGHSH, CDR2 LQKENI. With V trimmed by 6 bases and J by 4 bases, 3 bases remained unmatched. The CDR3 protein is CASSPDRGYGYTF. CDR3 in DNA: TGTGCCAGCTCCCCGGACAGGGGCTATGGCTACACCTTC.

The V call is TRBV29-1, the J call TRBJ1-2; TRBD1 matches 8 bases. V dropped 3 bases and J dropped 1; count of bases not matched to a gene: 7. The CDR3 runs 15 residues. Germline values: CDR1 SQVTM, CDR2 ANQGSEA. CDR3 region: CSVDDRGLVNYGYTF. For the CDR3, the DNA is TGCAGCGTTGATGACAGGGGACTGGTTAACTATGGCTACACCTTC.

This sequence joins TRBV9 and TRBJ1-1; no clear D gene. In germline, CDR1 is SGDLS, CDR2 YYNGEE. V gave up 0 bases and J gave up 6 bases, with 12 bases separating them. This CDR3 contains 14 residues. The CDR3 sequence: CASSVGVNSAEAFF. The CDR3 bases are TGTGCCAGCAGCGTAGGTGTGAACTCCGCTGAAGCTTTCTTT.

This clone is medium-sized. CDR3 amino acids: CASSLGTSPSGTETQYF. CDR3 in DNA: TGTGCCAGCAGCTTAGGGACTAGTCCGTCGGGAACAGAGACCCAGTACTTC. The chain has TRBV11-3 and TRBJ2-5, with 7 bases matching TRBD2. Germline-derived CDR1 and CDR2 are SGHNT and YENEEA. V was clipped by 1 base and J by 4 bases; unmatched bases: 12. The CDR3 consists of 17 residues.

This clone was counted a few times. This chain links TRBV6-8 with TRBJ2-1; 7 positions match TRBD1. Germline V gene lookup returns CDR1 MNHGY and CDR2 SAAAGT. The CDR3 consists of 13 residues. Trimming removed 10 bases from V and 7 bases from J; junction bases left unmatched: 10. The CDR3 DNA reads TGTGCCATCCGAGCGCTACAGGGGAATGAGCAGTTCTTC. Its protein product is CAIRALQGNEQFF.

This clone is termed large (0.1 to 1%). V usage is TRBV9 and J usage is TRBJ1-4; TRBD1 might be the D (5 bases). The V gene's germline CDR1 is SGDLS and CDR2 YYNGEE. Deletions cut 4 bases from V and 0 bases from J, with 10 bases between. The CDR3 spans 15 residues. The CDR3 loop reads CASSRGIATNEKLFF. CDR3 bases: TGTGCCAGCAGCAGGGGAATTGCAACTAATGAAAAACTGTTTTTT.

This chain uses TRBV11-3 with TRBJ2-1, with D unresolved. Trimming took off 0 bases at V and 0 bases at J, with 9 bases between the two ends. Per the germline V gene, CDR1 is SGHNT and CDR2 is YENEEA. There are 16 residues in the CDR3. CDR3 bases: TGTGCCAGCAGCTTAGAGGCTACTACCTCCTACAATGAGCAGTTCTTC. Translated, it gives CASSLEATTSYNEQFF.

In its sample, this clone was seen a few times. J is TRBJ1-2 and V is TRBV4-1; possibly TRBD1 for D (5 bases). Germline V CDR1 and CDR2: MGHRA, YSYEKL. The V gene lost 5 bases and the J gene lost 0 bases, with 13 bases spanning the gap. The CDR3 length is 15 residues. In DNA, the CDR3 is TGCGCCAGCAGCGTTCGGGACTCTCCTAACTATGGCTACACCTTC. It yields the protein CASSVRDSPNYGYTF.

The chain uses TRBV5-1 and TRBJ1-1, with TRBD1 identical over 7 bases. The V gene's germline CDR1 is SGHRS and CDR2 YFSETQ. The CDR3 has 15 amino acids. V shed 4 bases, J shed 4 bases, and the junction held 10 bases outside the gene matches. The DNA of the CDR3 is TGCGCCAGCAGCCCGACGGGACAGAGTGGCACTGAAGCTTTCTTT. Translation: CASSPTGQSGTEAFF.

The CDR3 loop is CATSRGKEGARTEAFF. The DNA for the CDR3 is TGTGCCACCAGCAGAGGAAAGGAGGGGGCGCGCACTGAAGCTTTCTTT. This chain joins TRBV15 and TRBJ1-1, with 7 positions matching TRBD1. The length of the CDR3 is 16 residues. Germline V gene lookup returns CDR1 LNHNV and CDR2 YYDKDF (reference sequence). The V and J ends lost 1 base and 4 bases, in that order; junction bases with no gene match: 9.

This chain joins TRBV25-1 and TRBJ2-2, with unresolved D. The V and J ends lost 3 bases and 1 base respectively, with 9 bases between them. This CDR3 has 15 residues. Germline V gives CDR1 MGHDK, CDR2 SYGVNS. This CDR3 is CASSDTVQNTGELFF. In DNA form, the CDR3 reads TGTGCCAGCAGTGACACAGTTCAGAACACCGGGGAGCTGTTTTTT. Combining the CDR3 with reference TRBV25-1 and TRBJ2-2 gives the whole variable domain EADIYQTPRYLVIGTGKKITLECSQTMGHDKMYWYQQDPGMELHLIHYSYGVNSTEKGDLSSESTVSRIRTEHFPLTLESARPSHTSQYLCASSDTVQNTGELFFGEGSRLTVL.

This clone was found a few times. The chain links TRBV23-1 to TRBJ2-5; tentatively, D is TRBD1 (7 bases). TRBV23-1 is an ORF, and what it does is uncertain. The CDR3 covers 13 residues. Trimming left V 6 bases short and J 3 bases short, with 11 bases between. The DNA for the CDR3 is TGCGCCAGCAGCGGGGGACAGAAAGAGACCCAGTACTTC. As protein: CASSGGQKETQYF.

This clone appeared a few times. The chain uses TRBV29-1 and TRBJ2-2; no reliable D call. The CDR3 is 12 residues long. V dropped 5 bases and J dropped 5 bases, with 9 bases sitting between them. Germline CDR1 SQVTM, CDR2 ANQGSEA. The CDR3 is CSVNDPTGELFF. CDR3 sequence (DNA): TGCAGCGTTAACGACCCTACCGGGGAGCTGTTTTTT.

This clone has only a few counts. The chain couples TRBV29-1 to TRBJ1-1; no clear D. V shed 5 bases and J shed 1 base, with 11 bases lying between them. The V gene's germline CDR1 is SQVTM and CDR2 ANQGSEA. The CDR3 has 13 residues. The DNA for the CDR3 is TGCAGCGTTTCCTCGACACAGAACACTGAAGCTTTCTTT. It encodes CSVSSTQNTEAFF.

This clone was counted many times. This sequence joins TRBV11-3 and TRBJ1-5; no reliable D call. The CDR3 is made up of 15 amino acids. CDR1 and CDR2 (germline): SGHNT, YENEEA. V gave up 5 bases and J gave up 1 base, with 12 bases separating them. CDR3 amino acids: CASSPLMGSNQPQHF. DNA of the CDR3: TGTGCCAGCAGCCCATTAATGGGAAGCAATCAGCCCCAGCATTTT.

Sample share makes this clone medium-sized. V usage is TRBV11-3 and J usage is TRBJ2-1, with 10 bases that match TRBD2. In germline, CDR1 is SGHNT, CDR2 YENEEA. J was trimmed by 7 bases and V by 1 base; bases with no gene match: 4. The CDR3 is 15 residues long. CDR3 residues: CASSLGAGGLNEQFF. CDR3 sequence (DNA): TGTGCCAGCAGCTTAGGAGCGGGGGGGCTAAATGAGCAGTTCTTC.

This clone turned up a few times. The gene calls are TRBV11-3 and TRBJ1-6, with D perhaps matching TRBD1 (6 bases). The V gene's germline CDR1 is SGHNT and CDR2 YENEEA. The V end was cut by 4 bases, the J end by 0 bases, with 7 bases between. The CDR3 runs 15 residues. The CDR3 region has the DNA TGTGCCAGCAGCTCACAGGGCTCCTATAATTCACCCCTCCACTTT. It codes for CASSSQGSYNSPLHF.

CDR3 DNA sequence: TGTGCCAGCAGCTCGGCCGGGACAGGGGGCTCCTACAATGAGCAGTTCTTC. This codes for CASSSAGTGGSYNEQFF. The V and J genes are TRBV11-3 and TRBJ2-1, with 11 bases matching TRBD1. V lost 4 bases, J lost 0 bases, and 5 bases stayed unmatched. There are 17 residues in the CDR3. CDR1 is SGHNT and CDR2 is YENEEA in the germline V gene.

V gene TRBV11-3 combines with J gene TRBJ2-7; either TRBD1 or TRBD2 may fit D (6 bases each). Germline CDR1 reads SGHNT; CDR2 reads YENEEA. The CDR3 spans 15 residues. V gave up 3 bases and J gave up 1 base, with 13 bases separating them. CDR3 sequence reads: CASSLGGLSSYEQYF. As DNA, the CDR3 is TGTGCCAGCAGCTTGGGGGGCCTCTCTTCCTACGAGCAGTACTTC.

The chain has TRBV19 and TRBJ2-3; no reliable D call. V was trimmed by 3 bases and J by 1 base, leaving 17 bases between them. The CDR3 loop spans 17 amino acids. CDR1 is LNHDA, CDR2 SQIVND, per germline (reference sequence). In DNA form, the CDR3 reads TGTGCCAGTAGTATTAGTGGCCCAGCCTGGGGCACAGATACGCAGTATTTT. Translation gives CASSISGPAWGTDTQYF.

By share of the sample, this clone is medium-sized. The rearrangement joins TRBV11-3 to TRBJ2-6, with D perhaps TRBD1 (5 bases). Trimming cost V 3 bases and J 1 base, with 7 bases left between them. The CDR3 runs 15 residues. CDR1 and CDR2 from the germline V gene are SGHNT and YENEEA. Here the CDR3 DNA reads TGTGCCAGCAGCTTCAGGGTTTCTGGGGCCAACGTCCTGACTTTC. This gives the protein CASSFRVSGANVLTF.

In its sample, this clone was seen a few times. This rearrangement joins TRBV9 to TRBJ1-6; 8 bases are a match to TRBD1. CDR1 is SGDLS, CDR2 YYNGEE, per germline. Germline trimming cut 1 base from V and 7 bases from J; bases unmatched to any gene: 4. The CDR3 spans 15 residues. The CDR3: CASSVYGTGNSPLHF. The CDR3 DNA is TGTGCCAGCAGCGTATATGGGACAGGCAATTCACCCCTCCACTTT.

This clone was picked up a small number of times. The chain uses TRBV11-3 and TRBJ1-4; TRBD1 matches at 7 bases. The CDR3 is 15 residues long. Unmatched junction bases numbered 7, after V lost 5 bases and J lost 4 bases. Germline-derived CDR1 and CDR2 are SGHNT and YENEEA. The CDR3 is CASSTNRGLNEKLFF. The DNA of the CDR3 is TGTGCCAGCAGCACCAACAGGGGACTTAATGAAAAACTGTTTTTT.

This clone was counted between two and nine times. The chain employs TRBV6-8 and TRBJ2-6; D ambiguous. Germline V gene sequence: CDR1 MNHGY, CDR2 SAAAGT. V lost 8 bases to trimming and J lost 4 bases, with 9 bases between them. The CDR3 has 13 amino acids. The chain's CDR3 is CASQPGGANVLTF. The CDR3 DNA is TGTGCCAGCCAACCAGGAGGGGCCAACGTCCTGACTTTC.